This T cell receptor beta chain was sequenced in a study of blood T cells in healthy people across ages. A sample-barcoded 5' primer and a J-beta primer mix were used in a second PCR of about 7 to 12 cycles. Unique molecular identifiers of 12 random nucleotides labeled each cDNA. One entry per CDR3 protein, called by TCRdb with MiXCR from the 5' RACE reads. This sample has hundreds of thousands of distinct CDR3 sequences, with 25% to 30% found just once. Donors ranged from roughly 6 to 90 years old and were healthy Caucasians in Russia. The draw of peripheral blood yielded approximately 10 milliliters from each donor. The ends were cut back, 0 bases at V and 7 bases at J, with 13 bases in the middle. This CDR3 has 16 residues. Per germline, CDR1 LGHDT and CDR2 YNNKEL (reference sequence). This clonotype was counted only a few times.

The origin of this receptor is a woman older than 75 in good health. The chain uses TRBV3-1 and TRBJ1-6; D is undetermined. The specimen was blood. As DNA, the CDR3 is TGTGCCAGCAGCCAAGACCAGACCGTCCTGAATTCACCCCTCCACTTT. It yields the protein CASSQDQTVLNSPLHF.